The sequence of this T cell receptor beta chain was determined in a study of identical twins. This clonotype was counted between two and nine times. TCRdb redid the calling of the 5' RACE reads with MiXCR, one entry per CDR3 protein. Counted here are about 250,000 distinct CDR3 sequences, roughly 13% occurring once; the ten biggest clones make up 8.5% to 10%. The sequence came from a woman younger than 30 in good health. The sequencing input was memory (CD45RO+) T cells sorted from blood.

As DNA, the CDR3 is TGTGCCACCGTGGGACAGGGGGCTTCCTACGAGCAGTACTTC. Protein sequence: CATVGQGASYEQYF. The gene calls are TRBV10-3 and TRBJ2-7; 12 bases line up with TRBD1. This CDR3 region has 14 residues. Germline V CDR1 and CDR2: ENHRY, SYGVKD. With V trimmed by 10 bases and J by 1 base, 5 bases remained unmatched.